Following are 2 T cell receptor beta chains from one sample sequenced in a study of tumor and adjacent non-tumor tissue in lung cancer. TCRbeta libraries were built with three rounds of nested PCR, modified from ARM-PCR. Each CDR3 protein gets one entry after TCRdb re-called the multiplex PCR reads with MiXCR. The repertoire consists of more than 85,000 distinct CDR3 sequences, with under 90% occurring once and the leading ten covering more than 20%. This sample's RNA came from whole unsorted tissue. Sequencing was performed on lung tumor tissue. These receptors came from a man in his 70s with non-small cell lung cancer.

This clonotype is a singleton in its sample. Likely a read error: the CDR3 ends without its conserved phenylalanine or tryptophan. The limits of the CDR3 on the DNA are not certain, so only TCRdb's listed CDR3 is given. The chain joins TRBV29-1 to TRBJ2-5; the D call in the table, TRBD1, was not verified against the DNA. CDR1 SQVTM and CDR2 ANQGSEA come from the germline V gene. The CDR3 adds up to 13 amino acids, both ends counted. CDR3 sequence reads: CSVADSFQETLYL.

A note on this clonotype: Germline is not matched at one junction end, which may reflect a read error. The chain is built from TRBV28 and TRBJ1-1; TRBD1 agrees at 7 bases. This CDR3 comprises 16 residues. Germline V CDR1 and CDR2: MDHEN, SYDVKM. This CDR3 reads CASSSPAGGMNTEAFF. The CDR3 coding sequence is TGTGCCAGCAGTTCCCCCGCAGGGGGAATGAATACTGAAGCTTTCTTT.